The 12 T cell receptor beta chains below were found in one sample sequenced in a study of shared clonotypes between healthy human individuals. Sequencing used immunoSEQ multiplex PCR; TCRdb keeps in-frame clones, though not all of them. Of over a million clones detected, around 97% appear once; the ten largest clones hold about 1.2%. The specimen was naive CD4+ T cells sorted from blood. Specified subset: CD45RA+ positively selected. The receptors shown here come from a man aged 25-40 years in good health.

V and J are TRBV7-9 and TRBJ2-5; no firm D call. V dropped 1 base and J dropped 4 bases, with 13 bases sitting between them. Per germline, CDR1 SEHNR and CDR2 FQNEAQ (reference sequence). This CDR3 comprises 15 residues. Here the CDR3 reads CASSLDITIIETQYF. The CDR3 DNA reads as TGTGCCAGCAGCTTAGATATTACAATAATAGAGACCCAGTACTTC.

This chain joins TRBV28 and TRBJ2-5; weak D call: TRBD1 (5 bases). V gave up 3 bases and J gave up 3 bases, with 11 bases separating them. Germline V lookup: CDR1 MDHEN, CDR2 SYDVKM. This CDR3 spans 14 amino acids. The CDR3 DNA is TGTGCCAGCAGTTTTCGCCGCAGGGAAGAGACCCAGTACTTC. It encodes CASSFRRREETQYF. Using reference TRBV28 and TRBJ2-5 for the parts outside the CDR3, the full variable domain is DVKVTQSSRYLVKRTGEKVFLECVQDMDHENMFWYRQDPGLGLRLIYFSYDVKMKEKGDIPEGYSVSREKKERFSLILESASTNQTSMYLCASSFRRREETQYFGPGTRLLVL.

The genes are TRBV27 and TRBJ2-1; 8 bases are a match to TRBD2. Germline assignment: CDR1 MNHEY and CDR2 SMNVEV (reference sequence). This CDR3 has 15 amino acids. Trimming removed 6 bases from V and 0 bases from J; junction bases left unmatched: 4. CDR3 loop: CASRSGTSSYNEQFF. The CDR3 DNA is TGTGCCAGCAGGTCCGGGACTAGCTCCTACAATGAGCAGTTCTTC.

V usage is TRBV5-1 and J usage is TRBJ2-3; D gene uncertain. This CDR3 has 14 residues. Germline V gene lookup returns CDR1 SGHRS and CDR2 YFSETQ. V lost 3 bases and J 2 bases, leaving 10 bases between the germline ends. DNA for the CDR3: TGCGCCAGCAGCTATGGAGCTTACACAGATACGCAGTATTTT. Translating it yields CASSYGAYTDTQYF.

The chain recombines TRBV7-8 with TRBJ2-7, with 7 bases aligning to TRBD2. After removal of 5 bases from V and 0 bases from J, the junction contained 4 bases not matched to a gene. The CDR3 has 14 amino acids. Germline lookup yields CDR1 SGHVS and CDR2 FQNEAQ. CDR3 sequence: CASSTGTNSYEQYF. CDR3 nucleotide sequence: TGTGCCAGCAGCACCGGGACTAACTCCTACGAGCAGTACTTC. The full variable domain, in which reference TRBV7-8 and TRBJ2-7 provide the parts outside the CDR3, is GAGVSQSPRYKVAKRGQDVALRCDPISGHVSLFWYQQALGQGPEFLTYFQNEAQLDKSGLPSDRFFAERPEGSVSTLKIQRTQQEDSAVYLCASSTGTNSYEQYFGPGTRLTVT.

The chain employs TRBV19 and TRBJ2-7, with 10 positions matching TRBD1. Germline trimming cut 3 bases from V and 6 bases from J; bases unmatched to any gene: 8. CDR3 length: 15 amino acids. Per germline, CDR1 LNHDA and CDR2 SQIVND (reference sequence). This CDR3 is CASSMRGQGTVEQYF. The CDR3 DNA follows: TGTGCCAGTAGTATGAGGGGACAGGGGACGGTCGAGCAGTACTTC.

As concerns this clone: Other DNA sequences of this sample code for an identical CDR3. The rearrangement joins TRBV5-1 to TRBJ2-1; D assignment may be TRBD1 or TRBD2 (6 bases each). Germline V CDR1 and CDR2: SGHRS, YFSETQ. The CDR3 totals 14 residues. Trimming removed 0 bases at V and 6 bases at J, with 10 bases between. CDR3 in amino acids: CASSLAGGGNEQFF. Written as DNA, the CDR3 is TGCGCCAGCAGCTTGGCCGGAGGGGGCAATGAGCAGTTCTTC. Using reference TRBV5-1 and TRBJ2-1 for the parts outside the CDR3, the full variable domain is KAGVTQTPRYLIKTRGQQVTLSCSPISGHRSVSWYQQTPGQGLQFLFEYFSETQRNKGNFPGRFSGRQFSNSRSEMNVSTLELGDSALYLCASSLAGGGNEQFFGPGTRLTVL.

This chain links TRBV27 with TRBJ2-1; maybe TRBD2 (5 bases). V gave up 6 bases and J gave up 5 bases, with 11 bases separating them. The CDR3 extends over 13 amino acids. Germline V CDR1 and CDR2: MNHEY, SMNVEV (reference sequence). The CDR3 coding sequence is TGTGCCAGCAGCGGAGCCGGGAACAATGAGCAGTTCTTC. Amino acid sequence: CASSGAGNNEQFF.

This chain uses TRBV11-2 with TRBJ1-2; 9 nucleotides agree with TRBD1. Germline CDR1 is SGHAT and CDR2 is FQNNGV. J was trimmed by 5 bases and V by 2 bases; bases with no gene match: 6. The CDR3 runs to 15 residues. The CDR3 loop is CASSLRGQGHYGYTF. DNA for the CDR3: TGTGCCAGCAGCTTAAGGGGACAGGGCCATTATGGCTACACCTTC.

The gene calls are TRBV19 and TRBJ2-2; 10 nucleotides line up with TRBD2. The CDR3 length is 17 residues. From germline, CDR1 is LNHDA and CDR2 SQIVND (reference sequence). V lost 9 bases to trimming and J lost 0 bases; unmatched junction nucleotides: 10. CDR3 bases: TGTGCCAGCGAACCCCCGGGACTAGCGTCGAACACCGGGGAGCTGTTTTTT. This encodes CASEPPGLASNTGELFF. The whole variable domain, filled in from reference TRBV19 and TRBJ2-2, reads DGGITQSPKYLFRKEGQNVTLSCEQNLNHDAMYWYRQDPGQGLRLIYYSQIVNDFQKGDIAEGYSVSREKKESFPLTVTSAQKNPTAFYLCASEPPGLASNTGELFFGEGSRLTVL.

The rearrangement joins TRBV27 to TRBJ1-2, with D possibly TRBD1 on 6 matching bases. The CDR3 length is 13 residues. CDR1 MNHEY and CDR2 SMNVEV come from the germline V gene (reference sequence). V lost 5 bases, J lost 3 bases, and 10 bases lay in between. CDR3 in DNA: TGTGCCAGCAGTCTTACAGGGTACTATGGCTACACCTTC. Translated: CASSLTGYYGYTF.

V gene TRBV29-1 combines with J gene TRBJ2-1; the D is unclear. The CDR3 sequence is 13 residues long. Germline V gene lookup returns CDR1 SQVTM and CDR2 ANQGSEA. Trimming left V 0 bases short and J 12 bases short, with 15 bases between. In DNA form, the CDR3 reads TGCAGCGTTGAAGATCTTGGTAGGACCCGGCAGTTCTTC. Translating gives CSVEDLGRTRQFF.